A single sample is the source of the 24 T cell receptor beta chains below, sequenced in a study of CD8+ T cells in alopecia areata. TCR sequencing used cDNA made by reverse transcription of extracted RNA. The repertoire was sequenced with immunoSEQ multiplex PCR; TCRdb's copy has only in-frame clones and lacks some. This sample has roughly 250,000 clones, with around three fifths found just once. Treatment meaning: oral pan-JAK inhibitor, 5-10 mg twice daily. The sample consisted of CD4+ T cells sorted from blood, taken at week 52, from a patient treated with tofacitinib. The source of these receptors is a human donor with alopecia areata.

V is TRBV29-1 and J is TRBJ2-7; TRBD2 might be the D (5 bases). V was clipped by 5 bases and J by 0 bases, with 14 bases between them. The CDR3 is 14 amino acids. Germline V gives CDR1 SQVTM, CDR2 ANQGSEA. This CDR3 is CSVSGRGSSYEQYF. The CDR3 region has the DNA TGCAGCGTTTCTGGGAGAGGGTCCTCCTACGAGCAGTACTTC.

The chain recombines TRBV29-1 with TRBJ2-5, with D hard to call. The germline CDR1 and CDR2 sequences are SQVTM and ANQGSEA. Trimming left V 2 bases short and J 2 bases short, with 9 bases between. The CDR3 loop spans 13 amino acids. DNA for the CDR3: TGCAGCGTTGAAATGGTACCGCAAGAGACCCAGTACTTC. Translated, it gives CSVEMVPQETQYF.

This rearrangement joins TRBV7-9 to TRBJ2-5; the D gene is possibly TRBD2 (5 bases). This CDR3 is 13 amino acids long. The germline V gene encodes CDR1 SEHNR and CDR2 FQNEAQ (reference sequence). Trimming took 2 bases from V and 3 from J, leaving 7 bases between them. CDR3 region: CASSLTGKETQYF. Here the CDR3 DNA reads TGTGCCAGCAGCTTAACGGGGAAAGAGACCCAGTACTTC.

Only a few counts were recorded for this clone. J is TRBJ2-2 and V is TRBV7-2; D is uncertain. CDR1 is SGHTA, CDR2 FQGNSA, per germline. The V and J ends lost 5 bases and 2 bases respectively, with 12 bases between them. The CDR3 contains 15 residues. The CDR3 DNA follows: TGTGCCAGCAGCCCCCGAACCGTCAACACCGGGGAGCTGTTTTTT. It is translated as CASSPRTVNTGELFF. Filled out from reference TRBV7-2 and TRBJ2-2, the complete variable domain reads GAGVSQSPSNKVTEKGKDVELRCDPISGHTALYWYRQSLGQGLEFLIYFQGNSAPDKSGLPSDRFSAERTGGSVSTLTIQRTQQEDSAVYLCASSPRTVNTGELFFGEGSRLTVL.

The CDR3 nucleotides read TGTGCCAGCAGTTTAAACGGTCTGGGCTACACCTTC. It codes for CASSLNGLGYTF. The chain combines TRBV27 with TRBJ1-2; D not resolved. The CDR3 extends over 12 amino acids. V was trimmed by 2 bases and J by 8 bases, leaving 9 bases between them. Germline V gives CDR1 MNHEY, CDR2 SMNVEV (reference sequence).

This clone was detected only a few times. This chain joins TRBV30 and TRBJ2-6, with 7 bases aligning to TRBD2. V dropped 2 bases and J dropped 0; count of bases not matched to a gene: 16. The CDR3 runs to 20 residues. The V gene's germline CDR1 is GTSNPN and CDR2 SVGIG (reference sequence). The CDR3 spells CAWSSFGYGGGSSGANVLTF. CDR3 bases: TGTGCCTGGAGTTCATTTGGCTACGGAGGCGGGAGCTCTGGGGCCAACGTCCTGACTTTC.

The count of this clone is one. The V call is TRBV7-2, the J call TRBJ1-6, with 8 bases lining up with TRBD1. The V gene end was trimmed by 5 bases and the J gene end by 10 bases; junction bases not matched to a gene: 10. CDR3 length: 15 amino acids. Germline-derived CDR1 and CDR2 are SGHTA and FQGNSA. The CDR3 nucleotides read TGTGCCAGCAGCCTCTGGACAGGGTCAGACTCACCCCTCCACTTT. This gives the protein CASSLWTGSDSPLHF.

CDR3 bases: TGTGCCACCAGCAGAGGTAGGGTGAACAATGAGCAGTTCTTC. Translating gives CATSRGRVNNEQFF. V is TRBV15 and J is TRBJ2-1; no definite D call. Germline V gene sequence: CDR1 LNHNV, CDR2 YYDKDF (reference sequence). CDR3 length equals 14 residues. V lost 1 base and J 5 bases, leaving 9 bases between the germline ends.

The chain couples TRBV30 to TRBJ1-2; tentative D call: TRBD1 (5 bases). Per germline, CDR1 GTSNPN and CDR2 SVGIG (reference sequence). This CDR3 comprises 11 residues. V lost 4 bases to trimming and J lost 8 bases, with 11 bases between them. The CDR3 DNA follows: TGTGCCTGGACCCGAGGGGTCGGCTACACCTTC. Residues: CAWTRGVGYTF.

The chain uses TRBV6-5 and TRBJ1-1; 7 bases are shared with TRBD1. CDR1 MNHEY and CDR2 SVGAGI come from the germline V gene. This CDR3 region has 13 residues. V dropped 6 bases and J dropped 5; count of bases not matched to a gene: 6. The CDR3 nucleotides read TGTGCCAGCAGGTCCACAGGGGAAACTGAAGCTTTCTTT. Translation: CASRSTGETEAFF.

Only a few counts were recorded for this clone. V usage is TRBV30 and J usage is TRBJ2-1; perhaps TRBD2 as D (5 bases). The germline V and J ends were trimmed by 5 bases and 8 bases, with 10 bases remaining between them. The CDR3 covers 11 residues. In germline, CDR1 is GTSNPN, CDR2 SVGIG (reference sequence). CDR3 nucleotides: TGTGCCTGGGAGTACGGGGATGAGCAGTTCTTC. Translation: CAWEYGDEQFF.

V is TRBV9 and J is TRBJ2-5; D gene uncertain. The CDR3 extends over 14 amino acids. Germline V gene sequence: CDR1 SGDLS, CDR2 YYNGEE. Trimming shortened V by 0 bases and J by 4 bases, and 10 bases separated the two germline ends. The CDR3 reads CASSVVPVGETQYF. The CDR3 nucleotides are TGTGCCAGCAGCGTAGTTCCAGTGGGAGAGACCCAGTACTTC.

The rearrangement uses TRBV27 and TRBJ2-7; TRBD1 might be the D (5 bases). This CDR3 region has 14 residues. The V end was cut by 4 bases, the J end by 3 bases, with 13 bases between. Germline V gene sequence: CDR1 MNHEY, CDR2 SMNVEV (reference sequence). CDR3: CASSSVTAFYEQYF. Written as DNA, the CDR3 is TGTGCCAGCAGTTCCGTGACAGCCTTCTACGAGCAGTACTTC.

The V and J genes are TRBV30 and TRBJ1-2; no firm D call. CDR3 length: 12 amino acids. CDR1 is GTSNPN, CDR2 SVGIG, per germline (reference sequence). Trimming cost V 0 bases and J 5 bases, with 7 bases left between them. CDR3 sequence: CAWSVMGYGYTF. In DNA, the CDR3 is TGTGCCTGGAGTGTGATGGGGTATGGCTACACCTTC.

This clone has only one observation. The V gene is TRBV7-8, the J gene TRBJ2-4; D is possibly TRBD1 or TRBD2 (5 bases each). The germline CDR1 and CDR2 sequences are SGHVS and FQNEAQ. Trimming took 2 bases from V and 0 from J, leaving 17 bases between them. This CDR3 has 18 amino acids. The chain's CDR3 is CASSLLVEGTLAKNIQYF. The DNA of the CDR3 is TGTGCCAGCAGCTTACTGGTAGAAGGGACCCTAGCCAAAAACATTCAGTACTTC.

The genes are TRBV29-1 and TRBJ2-5, with D unresolved. The CDR3 sequence is 13 residues long. Germline V gene data show CDR1 as SQVTM and CDR2 as ANQGSEA. The ends were cut back, 8 bases at V and 5 bases at J, with 18 bases in the middle. The CDR3 region is CSLLSQAGETQYF. CDR3 sequence (DNA): TGCAGCTTGCTGTCCCAGGCCGGGGAGACCCAGTACTTC.

Notes on this clone: Other DNA sequences of this sample code for an identical CDR3. The chain joins TRBV29-1 to TRBJ2-3; 7 bases fit TRBD2. Trimming cost V 1 base and J 4 bases; bases outside gene matches: 5. Germline CDR1 is SQVTM and CDR2 is ANQGSEA. The CDR3 is 14 residues long. The CDR3 nucleotides read TGCAGCGTTGAAGGGGGACGGGGGGCAGATACGCAGTATTTT. The encoded protein is CSVEGGRGADTQYF.

The chain couples TRBV30 to TRBJ2-1; TRBD2 matches at 7 bases. The CDR3 covers 14 residues. Trimming at V came to 2 bases and at J to 4 bases, leaving 5 bases not matched to a gene. Germline V gene lookup returns CDR1 GTSNPN and CDR2 SVGIG (reference sequence). CDR3 in DNA: TGTGCCTGGAGTCCCAGCGGGGCTTACAATGAGCAGTTCTTC. Residues: CAWSPSGAYNEQFF.

This chain links TRBV29-1 with TRBJ2-7, with a tentative D call TRBD1 (5 bases). Trimming pared 6 bases from V and 2 bases from J, leaving 11 bases between. The germline CDR1 and CDR2 sequences are SQVTM and ANQGSEA. The CDR3 extends over 12 amino acids. CDR3 sequence (DNA): TGCAGCGTCAGACAGAGCGCCTACGAGCAGTACTTC. It specifies CSVRQSAYEQYF.

The chain couples TRBV2 to TRBJ1-2; D gene ambiguous. Trimming stripped 3 bases from V and 2 bases from J, with 10 bases between. Germline V gene lookup returns CDR1 SNHLY and CDR2 FYNNEI. The CDR3 extends over 14 amino acids. DNA of the CDR3: TGTGCCAGCAGTGAGGAGGGATCGAACTATGGCTACACCTTC. Translating gives CASSEEGSNYGYTF. Full variable domain (missing parts from reference TRBV2 and TRBJ1-2): EPEVTQTPSHQVTQMGQEVILRCVPISNHLYFYWYRQILGQKVEFLVSFYNNEISEKSEIFDDQFSVERPDGSNFTLKIRSTKLEDSAMYFCASSEEGSNYGYTFGSGTRLTVV.

This chain joins TRBV29-1 and TRBJ1-1, with D possibly being TRBD1 (5 bases). The ends were cut back, 4 bases at V and 5 bases at J, with 11 bases in the middle. Germline-derived CDR1 and CDR2 are SQVTM and ANQGSEA. The CDR3 loop spans 12 amino acids. The chain's CDR3 is CSVVRGGTEAFF. CDR3 coding DNA: TGCAGCGTTGTTCGCGGGGGGACTGAAGCTTTCTTT.

In this sample, this clone turned up once. The chain has TRBV5-6 and TRBJ2-1, with D perhaps TRBD2 (6 bases). V lost 0 bases and J lost 4, with 14 bases in between. The CDR3 extends over 16 amino acids. Germline values: CDR1 SGHDT, CDR2 YYEEEE. CDR3 in amino acids: CASSLVKGGGYNEQFF. The CDR3 DNA sequence: TGTGCCAGCAGCTTGGTGAAGGGAGGCGGTTACAATGAGCAGTTCTTC. Complete variable domain (other parts from reference TRBV5-6 and TRBJ2-1): DAGVTQSPTHLIKTRGQQVTLRCSPKSGHDTVSWYQQALGQGPQFIFQYYEEEERQRGNFPDRFSGHQFPNYSSELNVNALLLGDSALYLCASSLVKGGGYNEQFFGPGTRLTVL.

The chain joins TRBV2 to TRBJ2-3, with 13 bases lining up with TRBD2. The germline V gene encodes CDR1 SNHLY and CDR2 FYNNEI. The J segment lost 0 bases and the V segment lost 7 bases, leaving 7 bases of the junction unmatched. This CDR3 is built from 17 residues. The CDR3 reads CASTPGLAGPSTDTQYF. The CDR3 DNA sequence: TGTGCCAGCACCCCGGGACTAGCGGGGCCTAGCACAGATACGCAGTATTTT.

The rearrangement links TRBV6-5 to TRBJ1-1; D possibly corresponds to TRBD1 (6 bases). The germline V and J ends were trimmed by 6 bases and 4 bases, with 15 bases remaining between them. This CDR3 has 14 residues. The germline V gene has CDR1 MNHEY and CDR2 SVGAGI. The CDR3 loop reads CASRTGRKGTEAFF. CDR3 coding DNA: TGTGCCAGCAGAACAGGGAGAAAAGGCACTGAAGCTTTCTTT.